This T cell receptor (beta chain) was obtained from a study of CD8 T cells in ankylosing spondylitis. Study-wide results and limits: As reported, disease-linked clones showed significant enrichment in matched ankylosing spondylitis synovial fluid. Made up of eight highly homologous variants, a TCR beta motif appeared characteristic of ankylosing spondylitis blood.

Trimming left V 4 bases short and J 2 bases short, with 10 bases between. This CDR3 region has 13 residues. Germline V gene sequence: CDR1 SGHRS, CDR2 YFSETQ. One entry per CDR3 protein results from TCRdb running MiXCR on the 5' RACE reads. The sample consists of some 120,000 distinct CDR3 sequences, 7% of them appearing once. This clonotype showed up many times. What it binds is unknown. The origin of this receptor is a male donor with ankylosing spondylitis or in good health (not recorded which). Input material: blood, either unsorted or a sorted T cell fraction (not recorded which). The rearrangement uses TRBV5-1 and TRBJ2-7; D gene uncertain. This CDR3 is CASSKGSTYEQYF. In DNA form, the CDR3 reads TGCGCCAGCAGCAAAGGCTCTACCTACGAGCAGTACTTC.